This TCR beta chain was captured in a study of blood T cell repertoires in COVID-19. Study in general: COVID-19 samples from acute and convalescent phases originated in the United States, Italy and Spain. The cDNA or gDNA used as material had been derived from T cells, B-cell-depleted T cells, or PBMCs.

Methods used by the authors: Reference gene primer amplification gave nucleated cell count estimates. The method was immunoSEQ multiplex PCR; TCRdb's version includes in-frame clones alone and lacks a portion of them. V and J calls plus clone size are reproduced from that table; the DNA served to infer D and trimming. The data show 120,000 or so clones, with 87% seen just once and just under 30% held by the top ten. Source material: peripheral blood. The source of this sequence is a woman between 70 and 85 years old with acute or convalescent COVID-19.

CDR3 sequence reads: CASSQRNRAMIAFF. The CDR3 bases are TGCGCCAGCAGCCAAAGAAACAGGGCCATGATAGCTTTCTTT. V and J are TRBV4-1 and TRBJ1-1, with D tentatively TRBD1 (6 bases). Trimming stripped 2 bases from V and 10 bases from J, with 17 bases between. Germline CDR1 MGHRA, CDR2 YSYEKL. The CDR3 is 14 residues long.